This paragraph covers one T cell receptor (beta chain) sequence. Authors' methods: Scientists estimated how many nucleated cells there were by amplifying reference gene primers. Assay used: immunoSEQ multiplex PCR; TCRdb lists only in-frame clones, some missing. V, J and clone size are those of that table, while D and trimming were read from the DNA. This sample has around 230,000 clones; around 85% occur once, and the top ten carry roughly 5.3%. The trim removed 3 bases at V and 2 bases at J, leaving 7 bases unmatched. This CDR3 contains 16 residues. Per germline, CDR1 PRHDT and CDR2 FYEKMQ (reference sequence). Followed over time, Seattle patients had been enrolled while infection was active. The entry originates in a study of blood T cell repertoires in COVID-19. Study summary: The study drew acute and convalescent COVID-19 samples from the United States, Italy and Spain.

The sample consisted of peripheral blood. The clonotype was recovered from a man aged 45 to 65 with COVID-19, enrolled during active disease. The V gene is TRBV13, the J gene TRBJ2-5; 9 positions agree with TRBD2. The CDR3 nucleotides are TGTGCCAGCAGCTTCTCTAGCGGGATACGGCAAGAGACCCAGTACTTC. It translates to CASSFSSGIRQETQYF.